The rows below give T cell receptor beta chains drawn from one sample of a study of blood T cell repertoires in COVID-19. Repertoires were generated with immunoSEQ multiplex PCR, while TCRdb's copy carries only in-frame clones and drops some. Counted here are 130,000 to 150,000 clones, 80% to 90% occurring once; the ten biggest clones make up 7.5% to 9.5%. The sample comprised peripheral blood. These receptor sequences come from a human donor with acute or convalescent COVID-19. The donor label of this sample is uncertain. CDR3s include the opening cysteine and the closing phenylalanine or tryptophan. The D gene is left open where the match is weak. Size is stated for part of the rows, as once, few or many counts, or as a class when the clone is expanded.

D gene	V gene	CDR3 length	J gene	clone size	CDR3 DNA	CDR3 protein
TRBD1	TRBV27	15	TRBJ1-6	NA	TGTGCCAGCAGTTTAAAGGACAGGGGTAATTCACCCCTCCACTTT	CASSLKDRGNSPLHF
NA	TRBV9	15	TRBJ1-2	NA	TGTGCCAGCAGCCCTAGACAGGAGAATATCTATGGCTACACCTTC	CASSPRQENIYGYTF
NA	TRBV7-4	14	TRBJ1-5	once	TGTGCCAGCAGCGCAGGACTGCTTAATCAGCCCCAGCATTTT	CASSAGLLNQPQHF
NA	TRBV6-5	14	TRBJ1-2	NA	TGTGCCAGCACCCCGGGGGGGGCTGACTATGGCTACACCTTC	CASTPGGADYGYTF
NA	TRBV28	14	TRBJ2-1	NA	TGTGCCAGCAGCCCTCTGAGCTCCTACAATGAGCAGTTCTTC	CASSPLSSYNEQFF
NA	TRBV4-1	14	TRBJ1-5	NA	TGCGCCAGCAGCCAACAACAGTCCAATCAGCCCCAGCATTTT	CASSQQQSNQPQHF
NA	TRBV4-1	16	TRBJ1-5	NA	TGCGCCAGCAGCCAACCCTCCGGAGGGGGCAATCAGCCCCAGCATTTT	CASSQPSGGGNQPQHF
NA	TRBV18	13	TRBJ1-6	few	TGTGCCAGCTCACCTGGAGGCCCGACACCCCTCCACTTT	CASSPGGPTPLHF
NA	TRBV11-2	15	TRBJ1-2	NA	TGTGCCAGCAGCTTAGATCGGGCCCTAGCTAGGGGCTACACCTTC	CASSLDRALARGYTF
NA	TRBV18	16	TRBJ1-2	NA	TGTGCCAGCTCACCACAAGAAGGGGCCCAATCCTATGGCTACACCTTC	CASSPQEGAQSYGYTF
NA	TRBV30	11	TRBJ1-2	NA	TGTGCCTCCCCTCATCCGAGGGGCTACACCTTC	CASPHPRGYTF
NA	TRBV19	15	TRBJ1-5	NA	TGTGCCAGTAGTATAGCTGACAGCCGCAGTCAGCCCCAGCATTTT	CASSIADSRSQPQHF
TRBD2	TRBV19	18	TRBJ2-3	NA	TGTGCCAGTAGTATACATCTCCGGACTAGCGGTTTCACAGATACGCAGTATTTT	CASSIHLRTSGFTDTQYF
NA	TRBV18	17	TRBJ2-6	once	TGTGCCAGCTCTTCCACTTCGGGGAGCGGGGGGGCCAACGTCCTGACTTTC	CASSSTSGSGGANVLTF
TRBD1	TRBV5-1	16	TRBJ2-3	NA	TGCGCCAGCAGCAGCCCGACAGGGGGCTTCACAGATACGCAGTATTTT	CASSSPTGGFTDTQYF
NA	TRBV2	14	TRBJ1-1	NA	TGTGCCAGTATTGATTCGACGGGATACACTGAAGCTTTCTTT	CASIDSTGYTEAFF
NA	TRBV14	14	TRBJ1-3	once	TGTGCCAGCAGCACCTGGAGCTCTGGAAACACCATATATTTT	CASSTWSSGNTIYF
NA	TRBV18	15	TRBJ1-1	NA	TGTGCCAGCTCACTACGCCGGGGGGCCGACACTGAAGCTTTCTTT	CASSLRRGADTEAFF
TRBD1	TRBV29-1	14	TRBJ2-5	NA	TGCAGCGGCCTGGGACAGGCCTTTTCGGGGGCCCAGTACTTC	CSGLGQAFSGAQYF
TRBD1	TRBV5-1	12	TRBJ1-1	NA	TGCGCCAGCAGCTTGTCGGGACAGGGGGCTTTCTTT	CASSLSGQGAFF
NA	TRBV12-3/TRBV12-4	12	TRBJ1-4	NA	TGTGCCAGCAGTTCGGAAGGACTGCGGCCGTTTTTT	CASSSEGLRPFF
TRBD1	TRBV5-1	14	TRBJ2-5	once	TGCGCCAGCAGCTTCAACGGACAGGGTGAGACCCAGTACTTC	CASSFNGQGETQYF
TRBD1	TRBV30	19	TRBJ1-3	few	TGTGCCTGGACCGTCTCGTGGGCAGACAGGGGCCCCTCTGGAAACACCATATATTTT	CAWTVSWADRGPSGNTIYF
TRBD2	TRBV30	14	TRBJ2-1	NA	TGTGCCTGGAGAATAGCGGGGATATACAATGAGCAGTTCTTC	CAWRIAGIYNEQFF
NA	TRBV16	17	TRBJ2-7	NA	TGTGCCAGCAGCCAAACCGTTTACGGCACTAACTCCTACGAGCAGTACTTC	CASSQTVYGTNSYEQYF
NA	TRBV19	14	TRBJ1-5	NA	TGTGCCAGTAGTATTCGGGGGTTGGGTCAGCCCCAGCATTTT	CASSIRGLGQPQHF
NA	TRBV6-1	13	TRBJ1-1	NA	TGTGCCAGCAGTGCACAGGGTTGGGCTGAAGCTTTCTTT	CASSAQGWAEAFF
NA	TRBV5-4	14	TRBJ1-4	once	TGTGCCAGCAGCGGCGGGGTGGGAGGTGAAAAACTGTTTTTT	CASSGGVGGEKLFF
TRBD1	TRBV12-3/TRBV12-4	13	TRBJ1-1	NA	TGTGCCAGCATTTTAGAGGGACAGGGGCAAGCTTTCTTT	CASILEGQGQAFF
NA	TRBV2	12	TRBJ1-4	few	TGTGCCAGCAGCCCCCCAAATGAAAAACTGTTTTTT	CASSPPNEKLFF
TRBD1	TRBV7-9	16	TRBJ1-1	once	TGTGCCAGCAGCCCCAGAGGGGGCAGGGGAAACACTGAAGCTTTCTTT	CASSPRGGRGNTEAFF
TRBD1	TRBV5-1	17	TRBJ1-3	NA	TGCGCCAGCAGCTTGGGAGGGACAGGGGGCTCTGGAAACACCATATATTTT	CASSLGGTGGSGNTIYF
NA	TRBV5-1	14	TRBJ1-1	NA	TGCGCCAGCAGCTCCAACAGAATGAACACTGAAGCTTTCTTT	CASSSNRMNTEAFF
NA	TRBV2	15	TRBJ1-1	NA	TGTGCCAGCAGTGAAGCGGAGATGGGGAACACTGAAGCTTTCTTT	CASSEAEMGNTEAFF